This T cell receptor beta chain appears in the sequencing data of a study of T cells in women clearing cervical HPV infection. Trimming took 0 bases from V and 5 from J, leaving 17 bases between them. This CDR3 has 16 residues. Germline V gene lookup returns CDR1 MNHEY and CDR2 SVGEGT. About this clone: The read finishes 3 residues shy of the CDR3 end, and the germline J gene is used to complete it.

TCR beta CDR3 amplified by multiplex PCR from about 1200 ng genomic DNA. Only in-frame clones appear in the TCRdb table, and some are missing; sequencing was by immunoSEQ multiplex PCR. This table holds around 38,000 clones. The sequenced sample was blood buffy coat. This clonotype was sampled from a woman aged 18 to 75 with a cervical HPV16 infection that either progressed to CIN3+ or cleared (not recorded which). The rearrangement links TRBV6-2 or TRBV6-3 to TRBJ2-7; tentatively, D is TRBD2 (6 bases). The DNA read from the CDR3 is TGTGCCAGCAGTTACTCGGAATACGGGACTGGCCACGAG. This translates into CASSYSEYGTGHE. From start to end, the CDR3 is CASSYSEYGTGHEQYF.